Below are 18 T cell receptor beta chains sequenced from a single sample in a study of human T cells and chemical hapten exposure (dated by TCRdb to 2020 to 2022). The time point tag for this specimen amounts to: patch test 3, about 24 weeks after DPC sensitization. The sample's treatment or condition label, decoded: therapeutic diphenylcyclopropenone sensitization with weekly scalp DPC. To prepare the library, RACE was applied. The instrument given in TCRdb is NextSeq 500. The public reads were reprocessed in TCRdb via fastp at Q25 and MiXCR, keeping in-frame beta chains. All rows with the same CDR3 protein become a single entry with the most common DNA and genes. Here the sample has 25,000 to 35,000 distinct CDR3 sequences; about 5% occur a single time. The top ten clones comprise around 5.7% of the sample. Sequenced material: whole blood, taken in connection with sensitization to the hapten diphenylcyclopropenone (DPC). These receptors all come from a man younger than 40 with alopecia areata. Some clones in this sample may be carry-over from other donors' samples.

This clonotype was recorded many times. This sequence joins TRBV5-1 and TRBJ2-5; 8 nucleotides agree with TRBD1. The CDR3 runs 14 residues. The V gene's germline CDR1 is SGHRS and CDR2 YFSETQ. The trim removed 0 bases at V and 4 bases at J, leaving 2 bases unmatched. CDR3 sequence: CASSLADRGETQYF. CDR3 DNA sequence: TGCGCCAGCAGCTTGGCAGACAGGGGAGAGACCCAGTACTTC.

This clonotype was counted at least ten times. The genes are TRBV12-5 and TRBJ2-5, with 10 nucleotides matching TRBD2. Germline assignment: CDR1 LGHNT and CDR2 FRNRAP. The CDR3 runs to 14 residues. Losses at the gene ends were 3 bases for V and 5 bases for J; bases not matched to a gene: 3. The CDR3 region is CASGFQTSGETQYF. The CDR3 coding sequence is TGTGCTAGTGGTTTCCAGACTAGCGGGGAGACCCAGTACTTC.

Comments on this clonotype: This may arise from a read error, as a much more abundant clone is one base away. J is TRBJ2-7 and V is TRBV20-1; D is possibly TRBD1 or TRBD2 (5 bases each). CDR3 length equals 14 residues. Looked up from germline, CDR1 is DFQATT and CDR2 is SNEGSKA (reference sequence). V lost 7 bases and J 0 bases, leaving 16 bases between the germline ends. The CDR3 loop is CSVVRGSSSYEQYF. DNA of the CDR3: TGCAGTGTCGTCCGGGGCTCAAGCTCCTACGAGCAGTACTTC.

This clonotype was picked up many times. The V and J genes are TRBV14 and TRBJ1-1; possible D gene TRBD1, 5 bases. CDR1 and CDR2 (germline): SGHDN, FVKESK. The CDR3 has 17 amino acids. Trimming cost V 0 bases and J 4 bases, with 18 bases left between them. DNA for the CDR3: TGTGCCAGCAGCCAAGAGTTGGGCAGGGATGGGGGCACTGAAGCTTTCTTT. It specifies CASSQELGRDGGTEAFF. The variable domain in full, with the rest retrieved from reference TRBV14 and TRBJ1-1, is EAGVTQFPSHSVIEKGQTVTLRCDPISGHDNLYWYRRVMGKEIKFLLHFVKESKQDESGMPNNRFLAERTGGTYSTLKVQPAELEDSGVYFCASSQELGRDGGTEAFFGQGTRLTVV.

This clonotype is medium-sized (0.01 to 0.1%) within its sample. The rearrangement joins TRBV29-1 to TRBJ1-1; D may be TRBD1 (5 bases). The CDR3 runs to 13 residues. The germline CDR1 and CDR2 sequences are SQVTM and ANQGSEA. V was shortened by 6 bases and J by 5 bases, with 16 bases between the two germline ends. The CDR3: CSVDDSAGTEAFF. DNA of the CDR3: TGCAGCGTCGATGACAGCGCGGGGACTGAAGCTTTCTTT. Together with reference TRBV29-1 and TRBJ1-1, the CDR3 gives the full variable domain: SAVISQKPSRDICQRGTSLTIQCQVDSQVTMMFWYRQQPGQSLTLIATANQGSEATYESGFVIDKFPISRPNLTFSTLTVSNMSPEDSSIYLCSVDDSAGTEAFFGQGTRLTVV.

Ten or more counts support this clonotype. This chain uses TRBV19 with TRBJ2-5; 10 bases are a match to TRBD2. CDR3 length equals 20 residues. Germline V gene data show CDR1 as LNHDA and CDR2 as SQIVND (reference sequence). The J segment lost 2 bases and the V segment lost 3 bases, leaving 18 bases of the junction unmatched. CDR3 coding DNA: TGTGCCAGTAGTATTGCCAGTAGTATAGATCTGGGACTAGCGCAAGAGACCCAGTACTTC. Its protein is CASSIASSIDLGLAQETQYF.

This clonotype was observed at least ten times. CDR3 sequence reads: CASSGGVAGELFF. The CDR3 DNA is TGTGCCAGCAGTGGTGGGGTCGCCGGGGAGCTGTTTTTT. V gene TRBV6-6 combines with J gene TRBJ2-2, with no clear D. Trimming took 5 bases from V and 6 from J, leaving 10 bases between them. Germline V CDR1 and CDR2: MNHNY, SVGAGI (reference sequence). The CDR3 runs to 13 residues.

In regard to this clonotype: A single base separates this from a much larger clone, so it may be a read error. V gene TRBV10-2 combines with J gene TRBJ2-3; D could derive from TRBD1 or TRBD2 (5 bases each). The CDR3 spans 11 residues. Per the germline V gene, CDR1 is WSHSY and CDR2 is SAAADI. The CDR3 sequence is CSAPGTNTQYF. CDR3 DNA: TGCTCCGCTCCCGGGACCAATACGCAGTATTTT.

At least ten counts were recorded for this clonotype. The chain is built from TRBV19 and TRBJ2-5; 7 bases match TRBD1. The CDR3 sequence is 17 residues long. Germline V gene data show CDR1 as LNHDA and CDR2 as SQIVND (reference sequence). The V gene end was trimmed by 7 bases and the J gene end by 2 bases; junction bases not matched to a gene: 16. The CDR3 here is CASTGIYRGGSQETQYF. The CDR3 nucleotides are TGTGCCAGTACCGGCATTTATCGAGGGGGCTCGCAAGAGACCCAGTACTTC.

This clonotype has at least ten counts. J is TRBJ2-7 and V is TRBV7-8; D is possibly TRBD1 (5 bases). This CDR3 comprises 13 residues. Trimming removed 6 bases at V and 7 bases at J, with 16 bases between. The germline gives CDR1 SGHVS, CDR2 FQNEAQ. For the CDR3, the DNA is TGTGCCAGCAGGGAGACAGTTCCCGGGGAGCAGTACTTC. Residues: CASRETVPGEQYF.

This clonotype appeared many times. The chain recombines TRBV7-6 with TRBJ2-5, with 8 bases identical to TRBD2. The CDR3 covers 16 residues. V was clipped by 1 base and J by 4 bases; unmatched bases: 8. Germline CDR1 and CDR2: SGHVS and FNYEAQ. The CDR3 spells CASSLGGAGVPETQYF. As DNA, the CDR3 is TGTGCCAGCAGCTTAGGGGGAGCGGGAGTTCCAGAGACCCAGTACTTC.

This clonotype has at least ten counts. V and J are TRBV4-3 and TRBJ1-6, with D maybe TRBD1 (5 bases). With 1 base removed from V and 11 bases from J, the gap between germline ends came to 15 bases. This CDR3 spans 15 amino acids. Germline loops: CDR1 LGHNA, CDR2 YSLEER. DNA of the CDR3: TGCGCCAGCAGCCAAGCCGGGACGGCGTCTACACCCCTCCACTTT. The encoded protein is CASSQAGTASTPLHF.

Ten or more counts support this clonotype. V is TRBV6-2 or TRBV6-3 and J is TRBJ1-2; D unclear. CDR3 size: 14 residues. In germline, CDR1 is MNHEY, CDR2 SVGEGT. The V end lost 2 bases, the J end lost 3 bases, and 10 bases lay between the germline ends. The CDR3: CASSYPPGYYGYTF. The CDR3 nucleotides are TGTGCCAGCAGTTACCCCCCAGGATACTATGGCTACACCTTC.

This clonotype was detected ten times or more. The rearrangement joins TRBV12-3 or TRBV12-4 to TRBJ1-5; no reliable D call. This CDR3 region has 13 residues. V was clipped by 6 bases and J by 5 bases, with 11 bases between them. CDR3 sequence: CASSLAGDQPQHF. The CDR3 nucleotides read TGTGCCAGCAGCCTAGCAGGAGATCAGCCCCAGCATTTT.

This clonotype was detected many times. This chain uses TRBV6-5 with TRBJ2-5; D may be TRBD1 or TRBD2 (5 bases each). CDR3 length equals 17 residues. Germline CDR1 reads MNHEY; CDR2 reads SVGAGI. V gave up 6 bases and J gave up 5 bases, with 25 bases separating them. CDR3 sequence reads: CASSVVPGPPVQETQYF. CDR3 nucleotide sequence: TGTGCCAGCAGCGTCGTACCGGGACCCCCGGTACAGGAGACCCAGTACTTC.

This clonotype was picked up many times. This chain connects TRBV18 to TRBJ1-1, with D unresolved. Per the germline V gene, CDR1 is KGHSH and CDR2 is LQKENI. V was trimmed by 1 base and J by 3 bases, leaving 6 bases between them. This CDR3 contains 13 residues. CDR3 in amino acids: CASSPQRDTEAFF. CDR3 DNA sequence: TGTGCCAGCTCACCACAACGGGACACTGAAGCTTTCTTT.

This clonotype was counted many times. The chain couples TRBV6-5 to TRBJ2-1, with 8 bases that match TRBD2. The germline V gene has CDR1 MNHEY and CDR2 SVGAGI. J gave up 7 bases and V 7 bases, and 12 bases lay outside the gene matches. CDR3 length: 15 amino acids. This chain's CDR3 is CASTREKGGRNEQFF. The CDR3 nucleotides read TGTGCCAGCACGAGGGAAAAGGGCGGGAGGAATGAGCAGTTCTTC.

This clonotype appeared many times. The rearrangement uses TRBV5-1 and TRBJ2-7; D may be TRBD1 (6 bases). The CDR3 has 14 residues. Germline V gene data show CDR1 as SGHRS and CDR2 as YFSETQ. Deletions cut 4 bases from V and 3 bases from J, with 14 bases between. In DNA, the CDR3 is TGCGCCAGCAGCGCGGACAGCGCGTTCTACGAGCAGTACTTC. This gives the protein CASSADSAFYEQYF. The whole variable domain, filled in from reference TRBV5-1 and TRBJ2-7, reads KAGVTQTPRYLIKTRGQQVTLSCSPISGHRSVSWYQQTPGQGLQFLFEYFSETQRNKGNFPGRFSGRQFSNSRSEMNVSTLELGDSALYLCASSADSAFYEQYFGPGTRLTVT.